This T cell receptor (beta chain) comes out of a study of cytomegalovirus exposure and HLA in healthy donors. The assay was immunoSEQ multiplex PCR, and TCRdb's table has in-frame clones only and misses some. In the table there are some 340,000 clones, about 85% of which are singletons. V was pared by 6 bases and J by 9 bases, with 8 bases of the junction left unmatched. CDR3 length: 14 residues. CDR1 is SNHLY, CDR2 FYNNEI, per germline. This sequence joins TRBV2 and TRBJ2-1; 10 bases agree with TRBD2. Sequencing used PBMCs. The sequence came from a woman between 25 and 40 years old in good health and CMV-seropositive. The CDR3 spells CASRTSGGAIEQFF. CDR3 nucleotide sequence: TGTGCCAGCAGGACCAGCGGGGGGGCAATTGAGCAGTTCTTC.